The 22 T cell receptor beta chains reported below all come from one sample, sequenced in a study of CD8+CD57+ T cells in acquired aplastic anemia. The authors sequenced patients whose flow cytometry had shown CD8+CD57+ cell expansion. Profiling of TCR beta VDJ combinations and CDR3 sequences used genomic DNA as template. TCRdb passed the reads through MiXCR, listing each CDR3 protein once. The data show around 250,000 distinct CDR3 sequences, with roughly 82% seen just once and 35% to 50% held by the top ten. Sequences were obtained from sorted CD4+, CD8+, or CD8+CD57+ T cells (not recorded which) from PBMCs. Every receptor here comes from a human donor with aplastic anemia.

This clonotype was found a few times. A read error is possible here, since a much larger clone lies one base away. It is likely a read error, because the conserved phenylalanine at the end of the CDR3 is missing. It is unclear where the CDR3 begins or ends on the DNA, so no DNA is shown, and the CDR3 is as TCRdb lists it. This rearrangement joins TRBV7-3 to TRBJ1-2. The CDR3 spans 13 amino acids, including both terminal residues. CDR1 is SGHTA and CDR2 is FQGTGA in the germline V gene. The CDR3 sequence: CASSSSGAWGETQ.

Details on this clonotype: The CDR3 does not end in the conserved phenylalanine or tryptophan, so this is likely a read error. The chain couples TRBV2 to TRBJ1-2; TRBD1 matches 10 bases. The CDR3 runs 15 residues. V was pared by 6 bases and J by 5 bases, with 9 bases of the junction left unmatched. Germline-derived CDR1 and CDR2 are SNHLY and FYNNEI. In DNA form, the CDR3 reads TGTGCCAGCAGCTTGACAGGGGGCGACGAGTATGGCTACACCCTC. This encodes CASSLTGGDEYGYTL.

The V gene is TRBV7-6, the J gene TRBJ1-2; maybe TRBD1 (5 bases). Germline loops: CDR1 SGHVS, CDR2 FNYEAQ. Trimming cost V 3 bases and J 11 bases, with 25 bases left between them. The CDR3 is 16 residues long. The CDR3 sequence: CASSFEGHTEAFFYTF. As DNA, the CDR3 is TGTGCCAGCAGCTTTGAGGGGCACACTGAAGCATTCTTTTACACCTTC.

The J gene is TRBJ2-3, the V gene TRBV7-9; 8 bases are shared with TRBD2. The CDR3 is made up of 14 amino acids. The trim removed 8 bases at V and 6 bases at J, leaving 10 bases unmatched. Per the germline V gene, CDR1 is SEHNR and CDR2 is FQNEAQ (reference sequence). The CDR3 nucleotides read TGTGCCAGCCACTTGGCGGGGGGTCCCGATACGCAGTATTTT. It specifies CASHLAGGPDTQYF. Supplemented by reference TRBV7-9 and TRBJ2-3, the full variable domain reads DTGVSQNPRHKITKRGQNVTFRCDPISEHNRLYWYRQTLGQGPEFLTYFQNEAQLEKSRLLSDRFSAERPKGSFSTLEIQRTEQGDSAMYLCASHLAGGPDTQYFGPGTRLTVL.

The chain employs TRBV7-9 and TRBJ2-3; the D gene could be TRBD1 or TRBD2 (6 bases each). Germline CDR1 reads SEHNR; CDR2 reads FQNEAQ (reference sequence). The V end was cut by 8 bases, the J end by 11 bases, with 20 bases between. This CDR3 contains 13 residues. Here the CDR3 DNA reads TGTGCCAGCGGGGCCGGGGGCGCAGAGGAGCAGTATTTT. The encoded protein is CASGAGGAEEQYF.

Concerning this clonotype itself: One junction end does not reproduce the germline sequence, and a read error may be involved. The genes are TRBV7-8 and TRBJ2-3, with D possibly being TRBD1 or TRBD2 (5 bases each). This CDR3 has 14 amino acids. CDR1 is SGHVS and CDR2 is FQNEAQ in the germline V gene. DNA for the CDR3: TGTGCCAGCAGCTTACCGGGGCACACCGACACAGTATTTTTT. The encoded protein is CASSLPGHTDTVFF.

The V call is TRBV2, the J call TRBJ1-5; D might be TRBD1 (5 bases). V was pared by 2 bases and J by 0 bases, with 11 bases between. The CDR3 length is 16 residues. Germline CDR1 SNHLY, CDR2 FYNNEI. The CDR3 coding sequence is TGTGCCAGCAGTGAAAGGGGTGGGAATAGCAATCAGCCCCAGCATTTT. Residues: CASSERGGNSNQPQHF.

The CDR3 here is CAPRGRGEAYEQYV. Written as DNA, the CDR3 is TGTGCCCCCCGCGGCCGGGGAGAAGCCTACGAGCAGTACGTC. The V gene is TRBV15, the J gene TRBJ2-7; D may be TRBD2 (5 bases). This CDR3 spans 14 amino acids. The germline CDR1 and CDR2 sequences are LNHNV and YYDKDF (reference sequence). Trimming shortened V by 11 bases and J by 2 bases, and 19 bases separated the two germline ends.

In DNA form, the CDR3 reads TGTGCCAGCAGCTTAGCGCGAGGCGGGACAGCCCTTTCCTACGAGCAGTACGTC. Amino acid sequence: CASSLARGGTALSYEQYV. This chain joins TRBV7-8 and TRBJ2-7; possible D gene TRBD1, 7 bases. V lost 0 bases, J lost 1 base, and 19 bases lay in between. The CDR3 is 18 amino acids. From germline, CDR1 is SGHVS and CDR2 FQNEAQ.

The V gene is TRBV7-2, the J gene TRBJ2-7, with D tentatively TRBD1 (5 bases). Per the germline V gene, CDR1 is SGHTA and CDR2 is FQGNSA. V shed 1 base and J shed 7 bases, with 17 bases lying between them. The CDR3 spans 15 residues. Here the CDR3 DNA reads TGTGCCAGCAGCTTAGGGACCCTTCGGCAGGGTGAGCAGTACGTC. It specifies CASSLGTLRQGEQYV.

This clonotype was seen a handful of times. One base away lies a much larger clone, so this may be a sequencing read error. The V gene is TRBV27, the J gene TRBJ2-1; the D gene is possibly TRBD2 (6 bases). The CDR3 totals 13 residues. Germline loops: CDR1 MNHEY, CDR2 SMNVEV (reference sequence). The V and J ends lost 4 bases and 10 bases respectively, with 14 bases between them. The CDR3 DNA sequence: TGTGCCAGCAGTTCCGGGAGATCCTACGAGCAGTTCTTC. This codes for CASSSGRSYEQFF.

The chain recombines TRBV7-2 with TRBJ2-3; D tentatively fits TRBD1 or TRBD2 (6 bases each). Trimming shortened V by 3 bases and J by 13 bases, and 26 bases separated the two germline ends. In germline, CDR1 is SGHTA, CDR2 FQGNSA. This CDR3 is built from 16 residues. CDR3 sequence: CASSLMGGADAGNKYF. CDR3 nucleotides: TGTGCCAGCAGCTTGATGGGGGGCGCCGACGCTGGCAACAAGTATTTT. Full variable domain (rest looked up from reference TRBV7-2 and TRBJ2-3): GAGVSQSPSNKVTEKGKDVELRCDPISGHTALYWYRQSLGQGLEFLIYFQGNSAPDKSGLPSDRFSAERTGGSVSTLTIQRTQQEDSAVYLCASSLMGGADAGNKYFGPGTRLTVL.

As for this clonotype: A junction boundary mismatches the germline segment, possibly from a read error. The chain joins TRBV4-1 to TRBJ2-1; D perhaps matches TRBD2 (6 bases). CDR3 size: 13 residues. Germline values: CDR1 MGHRA, CDR2 YSYEKL. The CDR3 DNA follows: TGCGCCAGCAGCCAGGGCCTTGCGGGAAGCCAGTCCTTC. Amino acids: CASSQGLAGSQSF.

Concerning this clonotype: A read error is likely, as this CDR3 ends without the conserved phenylalanine or tryptophan. Because the CDR3's place on the DNA is in doubt, the DNA is left out and the CDR3 is given as listed by TCRdb. The J gene is TRBJ1-1, the V gene TRBV2; the D call TRBD1 from the table was never checked on the DNA. The CDR3 is 16 residues long, ends included. Germline lookup yields CDR1 SNHLY and CDR2 FYNNEI. This CDR3 reads CASGDTGTVTQNEAPC.

In DNA, the CDR3 is TGTGCCAGCAGCTCGGGCAGGGGCGGCTCACCCCCACACCTCCACTTT. Translating it yields CASSSGRGGSPPHLHF. This chain connects TRBV7-9 to TRBJ1-6; D is possibly TRBD1 (6 bases). The length of the CDR3 is 16 residues. V was cut by 4 bases and J by 15 bases, with 25 bases left in between. CDR1 and CDR2 from the germline V gene are SEHNR and FQNEAQ (reference sequence). The complete variable domain, with remaining parts taken from reference TRBV7-9 and TRBJ1-6, reads DTGVSQNPRHKITKRGQNVTFRCDPISEHNRLYWYRQTLGQGPEFLTYFQNEAQLEKSRLLSDRFSAERPKGSFSTLEIQRTEQGDSAMYLCASSSGRGGSPPHLHFGNGTRLTVT.

V is TRBV9 and J is TRBJ2-7, with D perhaps TRBD2 (5 bases). CDR3 size: 12 residues. Germline CDR1 reads SGDLS; CDR2 reads YYNGEE. The V end lost 7 bases, the J end lost 5 bases, and 13 bases lay between the germline ends. CDR3: CASGGAVNEQYF. CDR3 sequence (DNA): TGTGCCAGCGGAGGAGCTGTGAACGAGCAGTACTTC.

The chain joins TRBV5-6 to TRBJ1-1, with D unclear. V lost 0 bases and J 2 bases, leaving 8 bases between the germline ends. Germline loops: CDR1 SGHDT, CDR2 YYEEEE. The CDR3 consists of 14 residues. The CDR3 DNA reads as TGTGCCAGCAGCTTGGTACGGACCAACACTGAAGCTTTCTTT. Encoded protein: CASSLVRTNTEAFF.

The rearrangement links TRBV11-3 to TRBJ1-6; no clear D gene. This CDR3 comprises 14 residues. Trimming removed 5 bases from V and 12 bases from J, with 17 bases in between. Germline-derived CDR1 and CDR2 are SGHNT and YENEEA. CDR3 nucleotide sequence: TGTGCCAGCAGCCCGCGACCTCCCTGGGGACCCCTCCACTTT. Amino acid sequence: CASSPRPPWGPLHF.

A remark on this clonotype: One junction end disagrees with the germline gene, perhaps due to a read error. The rearrangement links TRBV7-8 to TRBJ2-1, with no clear D. The CDR3 totals 16 residues. Per the germline V gene, CDR1 is SGHVS and CDR2 is FQNEAQ. The CDR3 spells CASSLPRGPDSHDQFF. The CDR3 nucleotides read TGTGCCAGCAGCTTACCAAGAGGTCCCGATAGCCATGATCAGTTCTTC.

A word on this clonotype: The conserved phenylalanine or tryptophan is not found at the CDR3 terminus, so this likely reflects a read error. No DNA is shown, since the ends of the CDR3 on it are uncertain; the CDR3 is the one TCRdb lists. The chain couples TRBV7-8 to TRBJ2-3; the D call of TRBD2 is as the table states it, not checked on the DNA. Ends included, the CDR3 has 13 residues. CDR1 SGHVS and CDR2 FQNEAQ come from the germline V gene. CDR3 sequence: CASSVAGTHAKQY.

This chain connects TRBV7-2 to TRBJ2-3, with D perhaps matching TRBD2 (7 bases). Germline V CDR1 and CDR2: SGHTA, FQGNSA. The CDR3 is made up of 15 amino acids. Trimming pared 3 bases from V and 11 bases from J, leaving 21 bases between. In DNA form, the CDR3 reads TGTGCCAGCAGCTTGACGGGGGGCGACACCGATGGGCAGTATTTT. Amino acids: CASSLTGGDTDGQYF.

This rearrangement joins TRBV9 to TRBJ2-3; 8 positions match TRBD2. V lost 5 bases to trimming and J lost 13 bases; unmatched junction nucleotides: 18. The length of the CDR3 is 15 residues. CDR1 is SGDLS and CDR2 is YYNGEE in the germline V gene. The CDR3 spells CASSVRAGGSDTEYF. The CDR3 DNA reads TGTGCCAGCAGTGTCCGGGCGGGAGGTTCGGACACGGAGTATTTT.